This is a list of T cell receptor beta chains from one sample in a study of cytomegalovirus exposure and HLA in healthy donors. Clones were read by immunoSEQ multiplex PCR, and TCRdb kept only the in-frame ones, dropping some. The sample shows under 140,000 clones, more than 60% of them seen only once. Material for sequencing was PBMCs. Receptors originate from a man younger than 45 in good health and CMV-seropositive. Both conserved end residues are part of each CDR3. Each record gives: J gene, V gene, clone size, CDR3 protein. The size entry is marked missing in some rows and otherwise reads once, few, many or a size class.

J gene: TRBJ1-1; V gene: TRBV5-4; clone size: .; CDR3 protein: CASSLSGGDTEAFF
J gene: TRBJ1-5; V gene: TRBV9; clone size: once; CDR3 protein: CASSSGGRNQPQHF
J gene: TRBJ1-6; V gene: TRBV25-1; clone size: .; CDR3 protein: CASSEREGPGLLAPLHF
J gene: TRBJ2-1; V gene: TRBV9; clone size: .; CDR3 protein: CASSVDPSGVWSYNEQFF
J gene: TRBJ1-2; V gene: TRBV29-1; clone size: once; CDR3 protein: CSVGQGNYGYTF
J gene: TRBJ2-3; V gene: TRBV4-1; clone size: .; CDR3 protein: CASSPRQGAPGTDTQYF
J gene: TRBJ2-2; V gene: TRBV5-1; clone size: .; CDR3 protein: CASVGTDGGFSNTGELFF
J gene: TRBJ2-7; V gene: TRBV6-1; clone size: .; CDR3 protein: CASSAQGTYEQYF
J gene: TRBJ1-2; V gene: TRBV7-2; clone size: .; CDR3 protein: CASSLRQQANYGYTF
J gene: TRBJ2-2; V gene: TRBV7-2; clone size: .; CDR3 protein: CASSARGWGLTTGELFF
J gene: TRBJ1-2; V gene: TRBV6-1; clone size: once; CDR3 protein: CASTQWTVNYGYTF
J gene: TRBJ2-3; V gene: TRBV11-2; clone size: few; CDR3 protein: CASSSQLSTDTQYF
J gene: TRBJ2-3; V gene: TRBV9; clone size: .; CDR3 protein: CASSVGGRGADTQYF
J gene: TRBJ1-5; V gene: TRBV29-1; clone size: .; CDR3 protein: CSVRGLFNQPQHF
J gene: TRBJ2-7; V gene: TRBV4-3; clone size: .; CDR3 protein: CASSQLGQGDEQYF
J gene: TRBJ2-6; V gene: TRBV10-2; clone size: .; CDR3 protein: CASNGGVPASGANVLTF
J gene: TRBJ2-7; V gene: TRBV28; clone size: .; CDR3 protein: CASSLDGGAYEQYF